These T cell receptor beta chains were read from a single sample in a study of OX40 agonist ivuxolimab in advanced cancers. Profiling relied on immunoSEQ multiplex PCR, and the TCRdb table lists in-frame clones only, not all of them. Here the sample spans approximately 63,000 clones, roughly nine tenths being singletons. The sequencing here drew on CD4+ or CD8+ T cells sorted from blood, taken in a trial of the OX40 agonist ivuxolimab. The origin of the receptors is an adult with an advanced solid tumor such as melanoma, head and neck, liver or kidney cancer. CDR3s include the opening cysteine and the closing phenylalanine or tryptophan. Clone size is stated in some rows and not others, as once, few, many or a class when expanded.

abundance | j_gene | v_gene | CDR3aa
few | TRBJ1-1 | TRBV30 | CAWSVLGGRTEAFF
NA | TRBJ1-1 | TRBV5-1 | CASSLKVGNTEAFF
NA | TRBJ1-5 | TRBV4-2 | CASSLNRVQPQHF
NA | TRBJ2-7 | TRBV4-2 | CASSQDRGSYSYEQYF
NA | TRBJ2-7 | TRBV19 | CASSYGQVPTYEQYF
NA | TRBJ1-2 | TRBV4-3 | CASSQADRGKLYGYTF
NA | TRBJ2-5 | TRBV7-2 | CASSLGYTQETQYF
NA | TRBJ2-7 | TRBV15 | CATSGSDFTYEQYF
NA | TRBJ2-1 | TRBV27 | CASKVLAGGYNEQFF
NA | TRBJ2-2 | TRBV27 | CASSATGLTGELFF
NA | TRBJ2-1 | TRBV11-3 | CASSLGQGPYNEQFF
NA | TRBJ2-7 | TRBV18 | CASSPRLAGELEQYF
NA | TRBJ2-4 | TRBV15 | CATSRDMGIAKNIQYF
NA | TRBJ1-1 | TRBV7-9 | CASSLGAIEAFF
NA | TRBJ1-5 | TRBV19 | CASKDGTRGMQPQHF
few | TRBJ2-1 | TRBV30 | CAWSGGDYNEQFF
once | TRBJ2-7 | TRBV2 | CASSGLSFEQYF
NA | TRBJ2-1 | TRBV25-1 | CASSGDRTTYNEQFF
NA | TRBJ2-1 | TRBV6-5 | CASSYSSNEQFF
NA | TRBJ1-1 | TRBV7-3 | CASSLNGGDVNTEAFF
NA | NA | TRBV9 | CASSPGQGYEQYF
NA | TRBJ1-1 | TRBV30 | CAWSEVNTEAFF
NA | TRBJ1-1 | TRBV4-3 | CASSQRGRGMNTEAFF
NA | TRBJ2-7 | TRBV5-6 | CASSWGTSGRSVYEQYF
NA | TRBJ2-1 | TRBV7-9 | CASSPVGSYNEQFF
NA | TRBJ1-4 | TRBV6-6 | CASSYSTAELFF
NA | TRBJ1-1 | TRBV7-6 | CASSLLMNTEAFF
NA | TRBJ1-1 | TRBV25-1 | CASSEGQNTEAFF
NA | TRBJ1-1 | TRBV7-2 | CASSSAGAAGTEAFF
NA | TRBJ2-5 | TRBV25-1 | CASINGQETQYF
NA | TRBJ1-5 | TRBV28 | CASSLGHFQPQHF
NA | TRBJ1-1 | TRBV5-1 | CASSLVPRGATEAFF
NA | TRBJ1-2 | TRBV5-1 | CASPSGKQGTLVFYGYTF
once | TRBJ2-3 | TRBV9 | CASSVGGDTQYF
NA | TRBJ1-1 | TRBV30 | CAWGEGNTEAFF
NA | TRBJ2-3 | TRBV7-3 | CASSLTSGGSTDTQYF
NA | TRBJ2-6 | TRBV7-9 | CASSPTPGQGTGANVLTF
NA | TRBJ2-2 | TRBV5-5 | CASSFKVDTGELFF
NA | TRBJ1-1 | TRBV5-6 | CASSLAWGGTEAFF
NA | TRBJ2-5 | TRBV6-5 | CASSYNSRGETQYF
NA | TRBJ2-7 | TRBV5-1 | CASSLAYNPYEQYF
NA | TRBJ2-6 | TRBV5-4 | CASSLQGAGANVLTF
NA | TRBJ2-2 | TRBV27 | CASSFGQGAGELFF
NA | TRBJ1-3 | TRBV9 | CASSAGDGNTIYF
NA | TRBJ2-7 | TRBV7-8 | CASSIGTDILSYEQYF
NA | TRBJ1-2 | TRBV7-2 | CASSLIDLSGYGYTF
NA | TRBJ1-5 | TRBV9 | CASSVDGGGQPQHF
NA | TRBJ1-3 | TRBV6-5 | CASSPSGPGNTIYF
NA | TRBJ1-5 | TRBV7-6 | CASSLGRDSNQPQHF